This T cell receptor beta chain was recorded in a study of patients and donors after allogeneic stem cell transplantation. TCRdb reprocessed the RT-PCR reads via MiXCR and lists one record per CDR3 protein. The table includes more than 850,000 distinct CDR3 sequences, approximately 18% detected once. This clonotype occurred a few times. This CDR3 comprises 16 residues. Germline V gene data show CDR1 as SGHRS and CDR2 as YFSETQ. V gave up 0 bases and J gave up 1 base; unmatched junction bases: 5. The sequence was obtained from a human donor who was either an allogeneic HSCT recipient or a stem cell or donor lymphocyte infusion donor (not recorded which). It is not recorded whose cells these are; they may come from a transplant donor. The V gene is TRBV5-1, the J gene TRBJ2-5; the match to TRBD1 covers 8 bases. Input material: blood, either unsorted or a sorted T cell fraction (not recorded which). CDR3 bases: TGCGCCAGCAGCTTGGTCACAGGGGGTTTCCAAGAGACCCAGTACTTC. Translation: CASSLVTGGFQETQYF.